This TCR beta chain was identified during a study of shared clonotypes between healthy human individuals. Study overall: CD8 memory received one plate per donor, CD8 naive two, CD4 memory three and CD4 naive three. Study-wide points: Even with large depth, rarefaction showed that sorted-subset sequencing was incomplete.

The CDR3 has 14 residues. The study enrolled healthy HIV-negative adults without recent acute infections or vaccinations as donors. Per the original methods: ImmunoSEQ output lacked quality scores and full-length reads, limiting matched filtering. Here immunoSEQ multiplex PCR was the method, and the copy in TCRdb shows in-frame clones only, minus some. From that table come the V and J calls and clone size; the DNA was used to work out D and trimming. The profile shows 950,000 to 1,200,000 clones, around three quarters of them singletons. To note about this clone: The antigen is not known.

The chain has TRBV21-1 and TRBJ2-1. TRBV21-1 is deemed a pseudogene. The sequenced sample consisted of memory CD4+ T cells from PBMCs. The subset: CD45RA-negative fraction. This clonotype was sampled from a man younger than 35 in good health. Some clones in this sample may be carry-over from other donors' samples. The CDR3 loop reads CASIKGILYNEQFF. The CDR3 DNA sequence: TGTGCCAGCATAAAGGGCATACTCTACAATGAGCAGTTCTTC.